This record covers a single T cell receptor delta chain. Its specificity is unknown. The protein held in TCRdb is that of a much larger clone and does not match this DNA's translation at residue 12, likely because of a read error; the protein shown is translated from the DNA. Both TRG and TRD chains were sequenced from each sorted sample. TCRdb processed the multiplex PCR reads again with the CATT caller. This sample has under 50,000 delta-chain clones; approximately 1.5% occur once, and the top ten carry over 7%. Gammadelta T cells were flow-sorted from PBMC into Vgamma9/Vdelta2+ and Vdelta2-negative populations for bulk analysis. The entry originates in a study of γδ T cells in repeated Plasmodium falciparum infection. Study background: Age- and gender-matched Australian children served as comparison for malaria-exposed Malian children. Each infection was followed by sampling at 21 days, plus baseline and some pre-infection draws.

Germline V gene sequence: CDR1 GEAIGNYY, CDR2 EKD. The CDR3 runs 15 residues. Study results and caveats: Many TCRgamma sequences overlapped between individuals in stable Vgamma9/Vdelta2+ repertoires.

The J gene is TRDJ1, the V gene TRDV2, with TRDD3 identical over 9 bases. No J gene was available from TCRdb, and it was assigned here by a germline match of the DNA. The clonotype was recovered from a pool of human donors (malaria-infected and uninfected, not separated). The sample was gamma-delta T cells from blood. CDR3 DNA sequence: TGTGCCTGTGAGCCTCTGGGGGATTACACCGATAGACTCATCTTT. The encoded protein is CACEPLGDYTDRLIF.